This passage covers 16 T cell receptor beta chains from one sample sequenced in a study of tumor and adjacent non-tumor tissue in lung cancer (dated by TCRdb to the late 2010s). The library came from multiplex PCR. The sample was run on an Illumina HiSeq 2500. TCRbeta libraries were built by three rounds of nested PCR using primers (Table S4), following protocols modified from ARM-PCR. TCRdb reprocessing: public reads trimmed at Q25 with fastp, clones called with MiXCR, in-frame beta chains kept. Identical CDR3 protein sequences are pooled into one entry, listed with their most common genes and DNA. In this sample the table shows under 100,000 distinct CDR3 sequences, around 70% of which occur a single time. Over 10% of the sample is taken by the ten largest. RNA was isolated from bulk unsorted tissue, and RNA quality was assessed with a NanoDrop ND-1000 and an Agilent 2100. The material sequenced was lung tumor tissue. Receptor source: a woman between 65 and 79 years old with non-small cell lung cancer.

On this clonotype: At one boundary the junction diverges from the germline segment, which might be a read error. The CDR3 nucleotides read TGTGCCAGAAGTTACTCGGCTAGCGGGGGGAGAGACGAGCAGAACTTC. Translating it yields CARSYSASGGRDEQNF. The chain joins TRBV6-5 to TRBJ2-7, with 11 bases matching TRBD2. The CDR3 is 16 residues long. Germline CDR1 MNHEY, CDR2 SVGAGI.

The chain links TRBV6-1 to TRBJ2-1; 9 nucleotides align to TRBD2. Trimming took 4 bases from V and 11 from J; bases not matched to a gene: 15. This CDR3 has 16 amino acids. Germline V gene lookup returns CDR1 MNHNS and CDR2 SASEGT. The CDR3 loop reads CASSVVLELAGDKQFF. CDR3 nucleotides: TGTGCCAGCAGTGTGGTGTTGGAACTAGCGGGCGACAAGCAGTTCTTC.

Concerning this clonotype itself: A single base separates this from a much larger clone, so it may be a read error. This chain uses TRBV5-5 with TRBJ1-4; a possible D gene is TRBD1 (5 bases). Germline loops: CDR1 SGHKS, CDR2 YYEKEE (reference sequence). There are 15 residues in the CDR3. CDR3 region: CASSLGGVTNEELFF. CDR3 nucleotide sequence: TGTGCCAGCAGCTTGGGAGGGGTGACGAATGAAGAACTGTTTTTT.

This clonotype was seen a handful of times. CDR3 residues: CASSPRTSGRNNEQFF. The CDR3 region has the DNA TGCGCCAGCAGCCCAAGGACTAGCGGGAGGAACAATGAGCAGTTCTTC. The gene calls are TRBV4-1 and TRBJ2-1; 14 positions agree with TRBD2. The J segment lost 5 bases and the V segment lost 4 bases, leaving 4 bases of the junction unmatched. The CDR3 consists of 16 residues. Per germline, CDR1 MGHRA and CDR2 YSYEKL.

To note about this clonotype: The conserved phenylalanine or tryptophan normally closing the CDR3 is absent here, so this likely arose from a read error. J is TRBJ2-1 and V is TRBV12-3 or TRBV12-4, with 7 bases matching TRBD2. The CDR3 sequence is 17 residues long. This CDR3 reads CASSLAKSGEGGNEQFL. DNA for the CDR3: TGTGCCAGCAGTTTAGCCAAGTCGGGGGAGGGAGGTAATGAACAGTTCTTA.

In the case of this clonotype: The CDR3 carries no conserved terminal phenylalanine or tryptophan, so it likely arises from a read error. The rearrangement joins TRBV6-1 to TRBJ2-1; 11 nucleotides agree with TRBD2. The germline V gene has CDR1 MNHNS and CDR2 SASEGT. The CDR3 is made up of 19 amino acids. The CDR3 DNA reads as TGTACCAGCAGCGTCGTACTAGCGGGAGTGACTGGAGGGTACAATGAGCAGTTCCTC. Encoded protein: CTSSVVLAGVTGGYNEQFL.

As concerns this clonotype: One end of the junction is discordant with germline, which a read error may explain. CDR3 sequence reads: CSVNKSYNERFF. CDR3 in DNA: TGCAGCGTTAATAAGTCCTACAATGAGCGGTTCTTC. The V and J genes are TRBV29-1 and TRBJ2-1; D ambiguous. The CDR3 runs 12 residues. CDR1 is SQVTM, CDR2 ANQGSEA, per germline.

The rearrangement joins TRBV13 to TRBJ2-7, with TRBD2 as a possible D gene (5 bases). Trimming pared 1 base from V and 8 bases from J, leaving 18 bases between. The CDR3 totals 15 residues. Germline V gene data show CDR1 as PRHDT and CDR2 as FYEKMQ (reference sequence). DNA of the CDR3: TGTGCCAGCAGCTTAGTTGCTAGCTCTCACCACCAGCAGTACTTC. It specifies CASSLVASSHHQQYF.

This clonotype was picked up one time. One end of the junction fails to match germline, which may point to a read error. The chain joins TRBV6-5 to TRBJ2-7; either TRBD1 or TRBD2 may supply D (6 bases each). CDR1 is MNHEY and CDR2 is SVGAGI in the germline V gene. The CDR3 loop spans 15 amino acids. The CDR3 spells CASNTGDGGNYEQYF. CDR3 nucleotide sequence: TGTGCCAGCAATACGGGGGACGGGGGCAATTACGAACAGTACTTC.

In its sample, this clonotype is medium-sized. The rearrangement links TRBV11-3 to TRBJ2-1; 11 nucleotides agree with TRBD1. This CDR3 is 18 amino acids long. Germline trimming cut 4 bases from V and 7 bases from J; bases unmatched to any gene: 15. Germline CDR1 is SGHNT and CDR2 is YENEEA. CDR3 coding DNA: TGTGCCAGCAGCTACGGGACAGGGGGGCTAGCGAGGGGGAATGAGCAGTTCTTC. Translating it yields CASSYGTGGLARGNEQFF.

Turning to this clonotype: A junction boundary mismatches the germline segment, possibly from a read error. This sequence joins TRBV12-3 or TRBV12-4 and TRBJ2-6; possibly TRBD1 for D (6 bases). The CDR3 extends over 18 amino acids. DNA of the CDR3: TGTGTCAGCAGTTACGGGACAACATACTCGTCCGGGGCCAACGTCCTGACCTTC. Protein product: CVSSYGTTYSSGANVLTF.

V and J are TRBV5-1 and TRBJ2-7; 10 bases match TRBD2. J lost 7 bases, V lost 9 bases, and 10 bases had no gene match. The CDR3 has 13 amino acids. Germline V gene data show CDR1 as SGHRS and CDR2 as YFSETQ. The chain's CDR3 is CANKAGGALEQYF. CDR3 coding DNA: TGCGCCAACAAAGCGGGAGGGGCACTGGAGCAGTACTTC.

Comment on this clonotype: It may be a read error: a sequence one base away is much more abundant. The chain joins TRBV5-1 to TRBJ2-5; 7 positions match TRBD2. Germline CDR1 is SGHRS and CDR2 is YFSETQ. CDR3 length: 16 amino acids. CDR3 coding DNA: TGCGCCAGCAGCTTCTACGGGGGGACTGGCCAAGAGATCCAGTACTTC. Translating gives CASSFYGGTGQEIQYF. The whole variable domain, remainder taken from reference TRBV5-1 and TRBJ2-5, is KAGVTQTPRYLIKTRGQQVTLSCSPISGHRSVSWYQQTPGQGLQFLFEYFSETQRNKGNFPGRFSGRQFSNSRSEMNVSTLELGDSALYLCASSFYGGTGQEIQYFGPGTRLLVL.

Of note for this clonotype: This may stem from a read error, because a much larger clone lies one nucleotide away. V and J are TRBV28 and TRBJ2-4; TRBD2 agrees at 8 bases. CDR1 and CDR2 (germline): MDHEN, SYDVKM. This CDR3 spans 16 amino acids. Written as DNA, the CDR3 is TGTACCAGCAGGGGAGCGGGAGATCTAGCCAAAAACATTCAGTACTTC. Protein sequence: CTSRGAGDLAKNIQYF.

This clonotype appeared many times. This chain uses TRBV4-1 with TRBJ1-4; D ambiguous. V lost 0 bases and J lost 3, with 8 bases in between. Germline V gene lookup returns CDR1 MGHRA and CDR2 YSYEKL. The length of the CDR3 is 15 residues. As DNA, the CDR3 is TGCGCCAGCAGCCAAGATCCCAGGCCTAATGAAAAACTGTTTTTT. Its protein is CASSQDPRPNEKLFF.

The chain employs TRBV11-2 and TRBJ2-5, with 7 bases that match TRBD2. Germline V gene data show CDR1 as SGHAT and CDR2 as FQNNGV. The CDR3 totals 15 residues. The junction had 8 bases not matched to a gene; V was cut back by 5 bases and J by 2 bases. The CDR3 sequence is CASSPGRAVQETQYF. The CDR3, as DNA: TGTGCCAGCAGCCCGGGGAGGGCCGTACAAGAGACCCAGTACTTC.